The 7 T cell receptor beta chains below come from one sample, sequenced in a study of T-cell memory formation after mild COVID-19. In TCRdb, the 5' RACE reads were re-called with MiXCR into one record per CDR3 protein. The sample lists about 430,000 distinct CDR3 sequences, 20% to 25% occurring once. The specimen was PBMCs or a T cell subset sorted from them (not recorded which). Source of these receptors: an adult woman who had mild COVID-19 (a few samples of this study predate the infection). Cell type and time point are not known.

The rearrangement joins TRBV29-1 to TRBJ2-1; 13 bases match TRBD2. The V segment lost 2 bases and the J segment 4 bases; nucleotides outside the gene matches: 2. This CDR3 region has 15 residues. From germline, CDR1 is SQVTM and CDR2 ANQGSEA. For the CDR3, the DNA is TGCAGCGTTGAAACTAGCGGGAGGGCTTACAATGAGCAGTTCTTC. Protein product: CSVETSGRAYNEQFF.

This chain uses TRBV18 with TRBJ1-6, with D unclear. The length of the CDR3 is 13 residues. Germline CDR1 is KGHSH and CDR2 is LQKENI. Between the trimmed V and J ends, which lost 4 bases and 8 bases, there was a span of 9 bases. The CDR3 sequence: CASSRETDSPLHF. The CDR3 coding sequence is TGTGCCAGCTCACGGGAAACTGATTCACCCCTCCACTTT.

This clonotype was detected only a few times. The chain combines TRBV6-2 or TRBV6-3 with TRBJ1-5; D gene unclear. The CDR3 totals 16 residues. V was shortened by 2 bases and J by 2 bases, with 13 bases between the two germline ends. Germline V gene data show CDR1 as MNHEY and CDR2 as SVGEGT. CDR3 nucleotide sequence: TGTGCCAGCAGTTACGGAGCGTCGAAAGGCAATCAGCCCCAGCATTTT. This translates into CASSYGASKGNQPQHF.

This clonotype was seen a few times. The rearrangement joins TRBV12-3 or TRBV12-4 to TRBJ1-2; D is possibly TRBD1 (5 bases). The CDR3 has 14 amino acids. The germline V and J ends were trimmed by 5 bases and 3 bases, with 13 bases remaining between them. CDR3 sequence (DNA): TGTGCCAGCAGTCCCCTGGAGGGACACTATGGCTACACCTTC. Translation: CASSPLEGHYGYTF.

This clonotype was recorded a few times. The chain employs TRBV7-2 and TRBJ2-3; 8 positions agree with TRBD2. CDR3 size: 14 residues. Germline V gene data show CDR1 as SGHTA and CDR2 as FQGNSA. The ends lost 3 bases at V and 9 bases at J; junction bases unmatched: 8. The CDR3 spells CASSFSGGGSTQYF. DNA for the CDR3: TGTGCCAGCAGCTTCTCCGGGGGGGGCAGCACGCAGTATTTT.

CDR3 protein: CAISELGQGSREQYF. The CDR3 bases are TGTGCCATCAGTGAGCTTGGACAGGGGTCTCGCGAGCAGTACTTC. This chain links TRBV10-3 with TRBJ2-7; TRBD1 agrees at 9 bases. J was trimmed by 6 bases and V by 2 bases; bases with no gene match: 8. Per germline, CDR1 ENHRY and CDR2 SYGVKD. This CDR3 is 15 amino acids long.

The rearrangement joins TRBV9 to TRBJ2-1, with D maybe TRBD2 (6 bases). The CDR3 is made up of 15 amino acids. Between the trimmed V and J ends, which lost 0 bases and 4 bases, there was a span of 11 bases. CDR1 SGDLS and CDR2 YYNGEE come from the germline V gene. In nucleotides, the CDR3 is TGTGCCAGCAGCGTAGGAGGGGAGGCGTACAATGAGCAGTTCTTC. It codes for CASSVGGEAYNEQFF.